What follows are 14 T cell receptor beta chains derived from one specimen sequenced in a study of molecular identifiers for immune sequencing clone quantification. TCRdb processed the PCR reads anew with MiXCR; each CDR3 protein has one entry. The sample lists some 680,000 distinct CDR3 sequences; about 25% were seen once. Sequences were obtained from naive CD8+ T cells from blood, with Jurkat cell RNA spiked in. Noted subset: FACS-sorted CD8+CD4-CCR7+CD45RA+ naive T cells. The source of these receptors is a human donor in good health. Some libraries in this study had Jurkat cell RNA spiked in.

The chain joins TRBV7-8 to TRBJ2-7; TRBD1 might be the D (5 bases). V was cut by 1 base and J by 2 bases, with 12 bases left in between. The CDR3 runs 15 residues. Germline CDR1 and CDR2: SGHVS and FQNEAQ. For the CDR3, the DNA is TGTGCCAGCAGCTTAGGGGGCGCAGTGACCTACGAGCAGTACTTC. Encoded protein: CASSLGGAVTYEQYF. Combining the CDR3 with reference TRBV7-8 and TRBJ2-7 gives the whole variable domain GAGVSQSPRYKVAKRGQDVALRCDPISGHVSLFWYQQALGQGPEFLTYFQNEAQLDKSGLPSDRFFAERPEGSVSTLKIQRTQQEDSAVYLCASSLGGAVTYEQYFGPGTRLTVT.

At least ten counts were recorded for this clonotype. J is TRBJ2-4 and V is TRBV30; no clear D gene. V shed 5 bases and J shed 0 bases, with 11 bases lying between them. The CDR3 is made up of 14 amino acids. Germline assignment: CDR1 GTSNPN and CDR2 SVGIG (reference sequence). DNA of the CDR3: TGTGCCTGGGCCGACAAGCTAGCCAAAAACATTCAGTACTTC. Residues: CAWADKLAKNIQYF. The whole variable domain, filled in from reference TRBV30 and TRBJ2-4, reads SQTIHQWPATLVQPVGSPLSLECTVEGTSNPNLYWYRQAAGRGLQLLFYSVGIGQISSEVPQNLSASRPQDRQFILSSKKLLLSDSGFYLCAWADKLAKNIQYFGAGTRLSVL.

As to this clonotype: A much larger clone differs from this one at a single base, so this may be a read error. This chain links TRBV4-1 with TRBJ1-1; D remains unclear. The CDR3 is 14 residues long. Trimming stripped 1 base from V and 10 bases from J, with 16 bases between. Germline V CDR1 and CDR2: MGHRA, YSYEKL. This CDR3 is CASSQVDGFSVAFF. In DNA, the CDR3 is TGCGCCAGCAGCCAAGTAGACGGATTTTCTGTAGCTTTCTTT.

This clonotype has only a few counts. A much larger clone sits a single nucleotide away, making a read error possible. The rearrangement links TRBV6-2 or TRBV6-3 to TRBJ1-5, with unresolved D. Deletions cut 6 bases from V and 10 bases from J, with 19 bases between. The germline V gene has CDR1 MNHEY and CDR2 SVGEGT. This CDR3 region has 14 residues. The CDR3 sequence: CASRPGPIIAPQHF. The CDR3 DNA is TGTGCCAGCAGACCTGGCCCCATCATTGCACCCCAGCATTTT.

The V gene is TRBV5-1, the J gene TRBJ2-2, with D perhaps given as TRBD1 or TRBD2 (5 bases each). Germline V gene sequence: CDR1 SGHRS, CDR2 YFSETQ. The CDR3 runs to 16 residues. V dropped 0 bases and J dropped 4 bases, with 13 bases sitting between them. Here the CDR3 reads CASSLEGPVTTGELFF. For the CDR3, the DNA is TGCGCCAGCAGCTTGGAGGGACCAGTCACCACCGGGGAGCTGTTTTTT.

On this clonotype itself: A junction boundary mismatches the germline segment, possibly from a read error. The V and J genes are TRBV5-3 and TRBJ2-5; D unresolved. TRBV5-3 is treated as an ORF (open reading frame) with a function not yet certain. CDR3 length equals 15 residues. For the CDR3, the DNA is TGTGCCAGCAGCTTGGTTAGTTACTCACAAGAGACCCAGTACTTC. It specifies CASSLVSYSQETQYF.

This clonotype was recorded at least ten times. J is TRBJ1-1 and V is TRBV7-9, with a possible D match to TRBD1 (5 bases). Per the germline V gene, CDR1 is SEHNR and CDR2 is FQNEAQ (reference sequence). The CDR3 totals 16 residues. Trimming shortened V by 5 bases and J by 10 bases, and 26 bases separated the two germline ends. Written as DNA, the CDR3 is TGTGCCAGCAGCCCCATTAGGATGGGGGGATTGGCGGGAGCTTTCTTT. This codes for CASSPIRMGGLAGAFF.

This clonotype was seen a few times. J is TRBJ1-1 and V is TRBV12-5, with D perhaps TRBD1 (5 bases). There are 12 residues in the CDR3. CDR1 is LGHNT and CDR2 is FRNRAP in the germline V gene. V lost 6 bases, J lost 10 bases, and 15 bases lay in between. Here the CDR3 DNA reads TGTGCTAGTGGGGCGGGCAGGGCTGGAGCTTTCTTT. This encodes CASGAGRAGAFF. Full variable domain (rest looked up from reference TRBV12-5 and TRBJ1-1): DARVTQTPRHKVTEMGQEVTMRCQPILGHNTVFWYRQTMMQGLELLAYFRNRAPLDDSGMPKDRFSAEMPDATLATLKIQPSEPRDSAVYFCASGAGRAGAFFGQGTRLTVV.

There are a few counts of this clonotype. The chain is built from TRBV7-9 and TRBJ2-2; the match to TRBD2 covers 9 bases. Germline assignment: CDR1 SEHNR and CDR2 FQNEAQ (reference sequence). CDR3 length: 15 residues. V dropped 4 bases and J dropped 4; count of bases not matched to a gene: 4. The CDR3 DNA follows: TGTGCCAGCAGCTCCACAGCGGGAGGCACCGGGGAGCTGTTTTTT. Translated, it gives CASSSTAGGTGELFF.

The sample holds a few counts of this clonotype. The chain links TRBV9 to TRBJ2-2; the match to TRBD1 covers 8 bases. Germline CDR1 and CDR2: SGDLS and YYNGEE. J gave up 6 bases and V 3 bases, and 4 bases lay outside the gene matches. The CDR3 runs to 14 residues. CDR3 coding DNA: TGTGCCAGCAGCGCCCAGGGGGCGGCCGGGGAGCTGTTTTTT. The encoded protein is CASSAQGAAGELFF. Full variable domain (remainder filled in from reference TRBV9 and TRBJ2-2): DSGVTQTPKHLITATGQRVTLRCSPRSGDLSVYWYQQSLDQGLQFLIQYYNGEERAKGNILERFSAQQFPDLHSELNLSSLELGDSALYFCASSAQGAAGELFFGEGSRLTVL.

This clonotype showed up just a few times. The chain recombines TRBV9 with TRBJ1-3; D unresolved. The CDR3 totals 15 residues. Deletions cut 4 bases from V and 3 bases from J, with 14 bases between. The V gene's germline CDR1 is SGDLS and CDR2 YYNGEE. CDR3 sequence (DNA): TGTGCCAGCAGCCCTACGAGAGACGGTGGAAACACCATATATTTT. Its protein product is CASSPTRDGGNTIYF.

This clonotype was observed at least ten times. The chain uses TRBV7-9 and TRBJ1-1; no reliable D call. Germline V gives CDR1 SEHNR, CDR2 FQNEAQ (reference sequence). Trimming removed 7 bases from V and 4 bases from J, with 7 bases in between. The CDR3 has 11 residues. The chain's CDR3 is CASTPSTEAFF. CDR3 bases: TGTGCCAGCACCCCTAGCACTGAAGCTTTCTTT. Full variable domain (missing parts from reference TRBV7-9 and TRBJ1-1): DTGVSQNPRHKITKRGQNVTFRCDPISEHNRLYWYRQTLGQGPEFLTYFQNEAQLEKSRLLSDRFSAERPKGSFSTLEIQRTEQGDSAMYLCASTPSTEAFFGQGTRLTVV.

This clonotype was detected a few times. The chain employs TRBV11-3 and TRBJ2-3; D may correspond to TRBD1 or TRBD2 (5 bases each). This CDR3 contains 14 residues. Germline lookup yields CDR1 SGHNT and CDR2 YENEEA. V was clipped by 2 bases and J by 4 bases, with 10 bases between them. The CDR3 here is CASSLPGTADTQYF. The DNA for the CDR3 is TGTGCCAGCAGCTTACCAGGGACGGCAGATACGCAGTATTTT.

This clonotype was observed many times. The chain employs TRBV28 and TRBJ2-5; D is unresolved. The V and J ends lost 5 bases and 4 bases respectively, with 8 bases between them. This CDR3 comprises 12 residues. Germline V gives CDR1 MDHEN, CDR2 SYDVKM. The chain's CDR3 is CASSRAGETQYF. The CDR3 bases are TGTGCCAGCAGTAGGGCTGGAGAGACCCAGTACTTC.